The next 26 T cell receptor beta chains were all read from a single sample in a study of blood T cell repertoires in COVID-19. TCRdb keeps only in-frame clones here, not all; method: immunoSEQ multiplex PCR. Of some 150,000 clones in the sample, approximately 87% were seen once. Source material: peripheral blood. The receptors here all came from a human donor in a cohort sampled during active COVID-19.

The CDR3 coding sequence is TGCGCCAGCAGCTTGCGGAGATCTAACACCGGGGAGCTGTTTTTT. Protein: CASSLRRSNTGELFF. The chain has TRBV5-1 and TRBJ2-2; no clear D. Trimming took 1 base from V and 2 from J, leaving 9 bases between them. Germline CDR1 is SGHRS and CDR2 is YFSETQ. The length of the CDR3 is 15 residues.

The chain employs TRBV19 and TRBJ2-6, with D possibly TRBD1 on 6 matching bases. V was shortened by 5 bases and J by 0 bases, with 14 bases between the two germline ends. Germline V gene lookup returns CDR1 LNHDA and CDR2 SQIVND (reference sequence). The CDR3 is made up of 17 amino acids. Written as DNA, the CDR3 is TGTGCCAGTAGTGCTCCAGGGGCCTACTCTGGGGCCAACGTCCTGACTTTC. Its protein is CASSAPGAYSGANVLTF.

The CDR3 sequence is CASSLQLEGRNGEQFF. The CDR3 nucleotides are TGTGCCAGCAGCCTTCAGCTGGAGGGCCGGAACGGGGAGCAGTTCTTC. V usage is TRBV7-2 and J usage is TRBJ2-1; maybe TRBD2 (6 bases). This CDR3 region has 16 residues. Germline CDR1 reads SGHTA; CDR2 reads FQGNSA. The V gene lost 5 bases and the J gene lost 10 bases, with 24 bases spanning the gap.

The V and J genes are TRBV11-2 and TRBJ2-5; 11 bases match TRBD2. The CDR3 extends over 15 amino acids. The germline gives CDR1 SGHAT, CDR2 FQNNGV. The J segment lost 4 bases and the V segment lost 3 bases, leaving 4 bases of the junction unmatched. As DNA, the CDR3 is TGTGCCAGCAGCTTTAGCGGGGGGGCCGGAGAGACCCAGTACTTC. Translating gives CASSFSGGAGETQYF.

V usage is TRBV5-6 and J usage is TRBJ1-6; D possibly corresponds to TRBD1 (5 bases). Trimming cost V 3 bases and J 10 bases, with 14 bases left between them. There are 14 residues in the CDR3. Germline V gene sequence: CDR1 SGHDT, CDR2 YYEEEE. In nucleotides, the CDR3 is TGTGCCAGCAGCTCCGTGGGACGGGGGTCACCCCTCCACTTT. Translated: CASSSVGRGSPLHF.

The chain has TRBV19 and TRBJ1-4; unclear D gene. CDR1 LNHDA and CDR2 SQIVND come from the germline V gene (reference sequence). CDR3 length: 15 residues. Deletions cut 3 bases from V and 8 bases from J, with 16 bases between. CDR3 sequence (DNA): TGTGCCAGTAGTATCCCCCGCGGGGATCGCGAAAAACTGTTTTTT. Residues: CASSIPRGDREKLFF.

The chain combines TRBV5-4 with TRBJ2-1; 11 bases are shared with TRBD2. Trimming cost V 4 bases and J 5 bases; bases outside gene matches: 2. The CDR3 length is 14 residues. CDR1 is SGHNT, CDR2 YYREEE, per germline (reference sequence). The CDR3 DNA is TGTGCCAGCAGCCCGGGACTAGCGGACAATGAGCAGTTCTTC. It encodes CASSPGLADNEQFF. Using reference TRBV5-4 and TRBJ2-1 for the parts outside the CDR3, the full variable domain is ETGVTQSPTHLIKTRGQQVTLRCSSQSGHNTVSWYQQALGQGPQFIFQYYREEENGRGNFPPRFSGLQFPNYSSELNVNALELDDSALYLCASSPGLADNEQFFGPGTRLTVL.

This clone was observed a few times. The chain carries TRBV6-2 or TRBV6-3 and TRBJ1-1; D may be TRBD1 (5 bases). Germline V lookup: CDR1 MNHEY, CDR2 SVGEGT. Trimming cost V 5 bases and J 0 bases, with 7 bases left between them. The CDR3 runs to 13 residues. The CDR3 protein is CASSKTVNTEAFF. The CDR3 DNA follows: TGTGCCAGCAGTAAGACAGTGAACACTGAAGCTTTCTTT.

This clone has only a few counts. This chain links TRBV6-5 with TRBJ1-6; the match to TRBD1 covers 9 bases. The V and J ends lost 7 bases and 7 bases, in that order; junction bases with no gene match: 5. From germline, CDR1 is MNHEY and CDR2 SVGAGI. CDR3 length equals 14 residues. The CDR3 here is CASTLGQGNSPLHF. The CDR3 region has the DNA TGTGCCAGCACTTTGGGACAGGGAAATTCACCCCTCCACTTT.

The V and J genes are TRBV18 and TRBJ2-7; TRBD2 matches at 8 bases. The CDR3 loop spans 13 amino acids. Germline-derived CDR1 and CDR2 are KGHSH and LQKENI. V gave up 6 bases and J gave up 3 bases; unmatched junction bases: 4. The CDR3 DNA reads as TGTGCCAGCTCCACTAGCGGATACTACGAGCAGTACTTC. Protein: CASSTSGYYEQYF.

The chain uses TRBV7-2 and TRBJ1-3, with D maybe TRBD1 (6 bases). The CDR3 contains 15 residues. V gave up 5 bases and J gave up 0 bases, with 11 bases separating them. In germline, CDR1 is SGHTA, CDR2 FQGNSA. CDR3 residues: CASSHETGSGNTIYF. CDR3 nucleotides: TGTGCCAGCAGCCACGAGACAGGCTCTGGAAACACCATATATTTT.

The chain combines TRBV24-1 with TRBJ2-3; tentatively, D is TRBD1 (5 bases). Germline assignment: CDR1 KGHDR and CDR2 SFDVKD. Deletions cut 7 bases from V and 4 bases from J, with 11 bases between. The CDR3 totals 13 residues. The CDR3 is CATSPRAPDTQYF. CDR3 bases: TGTGCCACCAGCCCCAGGGCGCCAGATACGCAGTATTTT.

The chain recombines TRBV7-9 with TRBJ1-1, with D hard to call. The CDR3 has 13 amino acids. CDR1 is SEHNR, CDR2 FQNEAQ, per germline (reference sequence). Trimming removed 5 bases at V and 1 base at J, with 8 bases between. The CDR3 bases are TGTGCCAGCAGCCTTGAAGCGAACACTGAAGCTTTCTTT. The encoded protein is CASSLEANTEAFF.

The chain links TRBV9 to TRBJ2-3; 10 bases agree with TRBD2. Germline V lookup: CDR1 SGDLS, CDR2 YYNGEE. CDR3 length equals 14 residues. V lost 6 bases, J lost 2 bases, and 3 bases stayed unmatched. The CDR3 is CASTLAGDTDTQYF. The CDR3 DNA follows: TGTGCCAGCACCCTAGCGGGGGACACAGATACGCAGTATTTT.

The chain joins TRBV5-4 to TRBJ2-2; a weak D match, TRBD2 (5 bases). CDR3 size: 16 residues. Trimming removed 0 bases from V and 7 bases from J, with 16 bases in between. From germline, CDR1 is SGHNT and CDR2 YYREEE (reference sequence). CDR3 sequence (DNA): TGTGCCAGCAGCTTGGTGGGAGAGCTCAGCAGCGGGGAGCTGTTTTTT. Protein product: CASSLVGELSSGELFF.

The chain links TRBV5-1 to TRBJ2-4; D possibly corresponds to TRBD1 (6 bases). The CDR3 is made up of 13 amino acids. The germline V gene has CDR1 SGHRS and CDR2 YFSETQ. V lost 4 bases to trimming and J lost 6 bases, with 11 bases between them. The CDR3 DNA reads TGCGCCAGCAGCCCTGGACAGTTAAACATTCAGTACTTC. This sequence encodes CASSPGQLNIQYF.

The J gene is TRBJ2-1, the V gene TRBV20-1; 7 bases are a match to TRBD2. V dropped 3 bases and J dropped 5; count of bases not matched to a gene: 7. Germline V CDR1 and CDR2: DFQATT, SNEGSKA (reference sequence). The CDR3 is 14 residues long. The CDR3 DNA is TGCAGTGCTAGTATTCTAGCGGAGGACAATGAGCAGTTCTTC. Translated: CSASILAEDNEQFF.

This rearrangement joins TRBV6-6 to TRBJ2-3; D might be TRBD1 (5 bases). Trimming removed 4 bases from V and 2 bases from J, with 16 bases in between. The CDR3 is made up of 16 amino acids. The germline V gene encodes CDR1 MNHNY and CDR2 SVGAGI (reference sequence). In DNA form, the CDR3 reads TGTGCCAGCAGTTCAACAGATAGGGGTGACACAGATACGCAGTATTTT. Protein: CASSSTDRGDTDTQYF.

The chain employs TRBV4-2 and TRBJ1-4; a weak D match, TRBD1 (6 bases). Germline CDR1 LGHNA, CDR2 YNFKEQ. The V end was cut by 0 bases, the J end by 6 bases, with 11 bases between. There are 15 residues in the CDR3. The chain's CDR3 is CASSQEPGQYEKLFF. The CDR3 bases are TGTGCCAGCAGCCAAGAACCAGGACAGTATGAAAAACTGTTTTTT.

This sequence joins TRBV18 and TRBJ2-1, with 11 nucleotides matching TRBD2. CDR1 and CDR2 (germline): KGHSH, LQKENI. Germline trimming cut 0 bases from V and 3 bases from J; bases unmatched to any gene: 4. CDR3 length: 17 amino acids. Here the CDR3 DNA reads TGTGCCAGCTCACCACCGAGAGGACTAGCGGGCTACAATGAGCAGTTCTTC. As protein: CASSPPRGLAGYNEQFF.

The genes are TRBV6-6 and TRBJ1-2; possible D gene TRBD1, 5 bases. Trimming took 2 bases from V and 9 from J, leaving 16 bases between them. This CDR3 has 14 residues. Germline V gene sequence: CDR1 MNHNY, CDR2 SVGAGI (reference sequence). Written as DNA, the CDR3 is TGTGCCAGCAGTTACGGGCAGGGCCAGGGAAGCTACACCTTC. Translated, it gives CASSYGQGQGSYTF.

The chain employs TRBV5-3 and TRBJ1-2, with no clear D. TRBV5-3 is an ORF, and what it does is uncertain. The CDR3 length is 15 residues. V lost 0 bases and J 0 bases, leaving 9 bases between the germline ends. This CDR3 is CARSLEQLSNYGYTF. The DNA for the CDR3 is TGTGCCAGAAGCTTGGAACAGCTCTCTAACTATGGCTACACCTTC.

The chain combines TRBV18 with TRBJ2-7, with TRBD1 matching 8 bases. Germline V gives CDR1 KGHSH, CDR2 LQKENI. With 3 bases clipped from V and 0 bases from J, the junction kept 4 bases outside the gene matches. The CDR3 consists of 15 residues. CDR3 region: CASSPTGDSSYEQYV. The CDR3 DNA reads TGTGCCAGCTCACCGACAGGGGATAGCTCCTACGAGCAGTACGTC.

The chain joins TRBV5-6 to TRBJ2-6; D is possibly TRBD1 (5 bases). Germline CDR1 SGHDT, CDR2 YYEEEE. This CDR3 has 14 residues. Trimming shortened V by 5 bases and J by 8 bases, and 14 bases separated the two germline ends. CDR3 DNA sequence: TGTGCCAGCAGACGATGGCAGGGTACCAACGTCCTGACTTTC. The encoded protein is CASRRWQGTNVLTF. The full variable domain, in which reference TRBV5-6 and TRBJ2-6 provide the parts outside the CDR3, is DAGVTQSPTHLIKTRGQQVTLRCSPKSGHDTVSWYQQALGQGPQFIFQYYEEEERQRGNFPDRFSGHQFPNYSSELNVNALLLGDSALYLCASRRWQGTNVLTFGAGSRLTVL.

The chain carries TRBV11-2 and TRBJ2-6; D not resolved. CDR3 length: 13 residues. CDR1 and CDR2 (germline): SGHAT, FQNNGV. V lost 8 bases and J 2 bases, leaving 7 bases between the germline ends. CDR3 region: CASSATGANVLTF. The CDR3 DNA reads as TGTGCCAGCTCCGCTACTGGGGCCAACGTCCTGACTTTC.

A single count supports this clone. This rearrangement joins TRBV18 to TRBJ2-1, with TRBD2 matching 7 bases. Germline V gene lookup returns CDR1 KGHSH and CDR2 LQKENI. Germline trimming cut 7 bases from V and 2 bases from J; bases unmatched to any gene: 5. The CDR3 contains 14 residues. The CDR3: CASCAGVAYNEQFF. As DNA, the CDR3 is TGTGCCAGCTGCGCGGGGGTCGCCTACAATGAGCAGTTCTTC.